This T cell receptor (beta chain) originates from a study of blood T cell repertoires in COVID-19. Background on the study: The origin of the acute and convalescent COVID-19 samples was the United States, Italy and Spain. Sources were T cells, B-cell-depleted T cells, or PBMCs; the material itself was cDNA or gDNA.

Trimming left V 7 bases short and J 5 bases short, with 12 bases between. The CDR3 consists of 14 residues. Germline lookup yields CDR1 ENHRY and CDR2 SYGVKD. In the original workflow: Nucleated cell number was recorded as an estimate derived from reference gene primer amplification. Profiling relied on immunoSEQ multiplex PCR, and the TCRdb table lists in-frame clones only, not all of them. V, J and clone size are those of that table, while D and trimming were read from the DNA. The sample has roughly 310,000 clones, roughly 88% seen once; the top ten hold approximately 4%. This sequence originates from a woman in her forties or fifties with active or convalescent COVID-19. Sequenced sample: peripheral blood. This chain connects TRBV10-3 to TRBJ1-6; a weak D match, TRBD1 (6 bases). This CDR3 is CAINRDKHNSPLHF. The CDR3 DNA reads TGTGCCATCAATCGGGACAAGCATAATTCACCCCTCCACTTT.